This note documents a single TCR beta chain sequence. Germline loops: CDR1 MRHNA, CDR2 SNTAGT. After removal of 0 bases from V and 7 bases from J, the junction contained 3 bases not matched to a gene. The CDR3 length is 14 residues. These data come from a study of T cell changes during pregnancy in multiple sclerosis. Sequenced by immunoSEQ multiplex PCR; TCRdb stores in-frame clones only, minus some. This table has fewer than 40,000 clones, about nine tenths appearing once. This sample comprised CD8+ T cells from peripheral blood mononuclear cells, obtained before pregnancy. The receptor was isolated from a female donor with multiple sclerosis, enrolled in a pregnancy study. The rearrangement uses TRBV6-4 and TRBJ2-1, with 7 bases lining up with TRBD2. The CDR3 DNA reads as TGTGCCAGCAGTGACTCGAGGGAGGGTAATGAGCAGTTCTTC. This encodes CASSDSREGNEQFF.